This is a list of T cell receptor beta chains from one sample in a study of cytomegalovirus exposure and HLA in healthy donors. Repertoires were generated with immunoSEQ multiplex PCR, while TCRdb's copy carries only in-frame clones and drops some. Of under 150,000 clones in the sample, about 80% are singletons; the top ten hold over 2.5%. The sample consisted of PBMCs. Every receptor here comes from a male donor in good health and CMV-seronegative. CDR3s include the opening cysteine and the closing phenylalanine or tryptophan. The order of the fields is D gene, clone size, V gene, J gene, CDR3 protein, CDR3 DNA. A D gene is named only where the DNA matches it firmly. Size values are once, few and many counts, or a class for expanded clones, and some rows have none.

d_gene: .; abundance: once; v_gene: TRBV6-5; j_gene: TRBJ2-4; CDR3aa: CASSYVRGGKNSQYF; CDR3nt: TGTGCCAGCAGTTACGTCAGGGGAGGGAAAAACAGTCAGTACTTC
d_gene: .; abundance: .; v_gene: TRBV25-1; j_gene: TRBJ1-1; CDR3aa: CASRVGGSEAFF; CDR3nt: TGTGCCAGCAGAGTTGGGGGCTCTGAAGCTTTCTTT
d_gene: .; abundance: few; v_gene: TRBV29-1; j_gene: TRBJ2-3; CDR3aa: CSVAPEGTDTQYF; CDR3nt: TGCAGCGTTGCCCCCGAGGGCACAGATACGCAGTATTTT
d_gene: .; abundance: .; v_gene: TRBV7-6; j_gene: TRBJ2-7; CDR3aa: CASSLGPGPTYEQYF; CDR3nt: TGTGCCAGCAGCTTAGGTCCAGGCCCCACCTACGAGCAGTACTTC
d_gene: TRBD1; abundance: .; v_gene: TRBV14; j_gene: TRBJ2-3; CDR3aa: CASSRLGTGTTDTQYF; CDR3nt: TGTGCCAGCAGCCGCCTCGGGACAGGGACCACAGATACGCAGTATTTT
d_gene: TRBD1; abundance: .; v_gene: TRBV28; j_gene: TRBJ2-3; CDR3aa: CASSHILLDRGPPTQYF; CDR3nt: TGTGCCAGCAGTCACATACTCTTGGACAGGGGGCCCCCTACACAGTATTTT
d_gene: TRBD1; abundance: .; v_gene: TRBV9; j_gene: TRBJ1-3; CDR3aa: CASRGTGVSGNTIYF; CDR3nt: TGTGCCAGCAGGGGCACAGGGGTCTCTGGAAACACCATATATTTT
d_gene: .; abundance: .; v_gene: TRBV11-2; j_gene: TRBJ2-1; CDR3aa: CASSFQYPSEQFF; CDR3nt: TGTGCCAGCAGCTTTCAGTACCCCAGTGAGCAGTTCTTC
d_gene: .; abundance: few; v_gene: TRBV14; j_gene: TRBJ1-1; CDR3aa: CASSPIWGRMNTEAFF; CDR3nt: TGTGCCAGCAGCCCGATTTGGGGGCGGATGAACACTGAAGCTTTCTTT
d_gene: .; abundance: .; v_gene: TRBV7-9; j_gene: TRBJ1-1; CDR3aa: CASSLFGGKGGTEAFF; CDR3nt: TGTGCCAGCAGCTTATTCGGGGGGAAAGGCGGCACTGAAGCTTTCTTT
d_gene: .; abundance: .; v_gene: TRBV2; j_gene: TRBJ2-3; CDR3aa: CASREATPDTQYF; CDR3nt: TGTGCCAGCAGGGAGGCTACCCCAGACACGCAGTATTTT
d_gene: TRBD1; abundance: .; v_gene: TRBV30; j_gene: TRBJ2-7; CDR3aa: CAWRGGQGQYF; CDR3nt: TGTGCCTGGAGGGGGGGACAGGGGCAGTACTTC